The subject of this entry is one T cell receptor beta chain. Its matching antigen is unknown. The data belong to a study of beta chain features in type 1 diabetes. Study-level points and caveats: TCRB CDR3 length was moderately but significantly reduced in all four CD4+ subsets of Type 1 diabetes patients.

The sequenced template was cDNA made from the entire isolated RNA. Sequenced by immunoSEQ multiplex PCR; TCRdb stores in-frame clones only, minus some. The repertoire holds about 260,000 clones, around 21% seen once, with roughly 0.028% in the top ten. This clonotype was obtained from a woman in her thirties or forties with type 1 diabetes. Sequencing input: naive CD4+ T cells from blood.

In nucleotides, the CDR3 is TGTGCCAGCAGCAAAAGAGGGGAGGATGAAAAACTGTTTTTT. It translates to CASSKRGEDEKLFF. This chain uses TRBV21-1 with TRBJ1-4. TRBV21-1 is described as a pseudogene. The CDR3 runs to 14 residues.